The rows below give T cell receptor beta chains drawn from one sample of a study of T cell responses to AZD1222 COVID-19 vaccine. Assay: immunoSEQ multiplex PCR; the TCRdb copy retains only in-frame clones and omits some. Of 30,000 to 35,000 clones listed, 75% to 85% are singletons. The specimen was peripheral blood, collected 28 days after the second AZD1222 dose. These receptors were collected from an adult who received the AZD1222 COVID-19 vaccine. The CDR3 runs from the conserved cysteine through the conserved F or W. A D gene is named only where the DNA matches it firmly. Some rows have no size entry. The others give once, few or many, or a class for an expanded clone.

TRBV9	NA	once	TRBJ2-3	TGTGCCAGCAGCCCACTAGGGGGATTCACAGATACGCAGTATTTT	CASSPLGGFTDTQYF
TRBV13	NA	once	TRBJ1-6	TGTGCCAGCAGCCACCGGGAGTATAATTCACCCCTCCACTTT	CASSHREYNSPLHF
TRBV11-2	NA	NA	TRBJ2-1	TGTGCCAGCAGGCTCGAGAGCGGCCGTCGTTTCCGGAATGAGCAGTTCTTC	CASRLESGRRFRNEQFF
TRBV6-1	NA	NA	TRBJ1-2	TGTGCCAGCAGTGAATCCCGGACTTTTAGTGGCTACACCTTC	CASSESRTFSGYTF
TRBV6-5	TRBD1	NA	TRBJ1-1	TGTGCCAGCAGTAGAGACAGGGAGCGAGCTTTCTTT	CASSRDRERAFF
TRBV7-2	NA	NA	TRBJ1-1	TGTGCCAGCAGCTTAGTTGTTTTGGAGAACACTGAAGCTTTCTTT	CASSLVVLENTEAFF
TRBV2	NA	NA	TRBJ1-1	TGTGCCAGCAGTTCACGTGGGGCAGGTCCCGCCGAAGCTTTCTTT	CASSSRGAGPAEAFF
TRBV19	NA	once	TRBJ2-4	TGTGCCAGTAGTGTCGAAGGGGGGATAGCCAAAAACATTCAGTACTTC	CASSVEGGIAKNIQYF
TRBV24-1	TRBD1	NA	TRBJ2-5	TGTGCCACCAGTGATTTCTCCGGGACAGACAATATATTACAAGAGACCCAGTACTTC	CATSDFSGTDNILQETQYF
TRBV5-5	NA	NA	TRBJ2-1	TGTGCCAGCAGCTCGGGACAATACAATGAGCAGTTCTTC	CASSSGQYNEQFF
TRBV7-3	TRBD2	NA	TRBJ2-1	TGTGCCAGCAGCTCCTTCAGCGGGAACTCCTACAATGAGCAGTTCTTC	CASSSFSGNSYNEQFF
TRBV11-2	NA	NA	TRBJ1-1	TGTGCCAGCAGTTGGGCTAGTTTTGAAGCTTTCTTT	CASSWASFEAFF
TRBV6-5	TRBD1	NA	TRBJ1-1	TGTGCCAGCATCGGACAGACAGGGGACAACACTGAAGCTTTCTTT	CASIGQTGDNTEAFF
TRBV2	NA	few	TRBJ2-3	TGTGCCAGCAGTGTCGCCGGAGTGGAGTATTTT	CASSVAGVEYF
TRBV29-1	TRBD1	NA	TRBJ1-2	TGCAGCGTTGAAGGCGGACAGGCGCGCCGCCGTAACTATGGCTACACCTTC	CSVEGGQARRRNYGYTF
TRBV2	TRBD1	NA	TRBJ2-5	TGTGCCAGCAGTCCCAACCTTGGACAGGGGGAGACCCAGTACTTC	CASSPNLGQGETQYF
TRBV6-1	NA	NA	TRBJ1-1	TGTGCCAGCAGTGAAGTAGGGGTAGGTGAAGCTTTCTTT	CASSEVGVGEAFF
TRBV2	NA	NA	TRBJ2-6	TGTGCCAGCAGGGACCCGCGGGCCAACGTCCTGACTTTC	CASRDPRANVLTF
TRBV15	TRBD2	NA	TRBJ2-5	TGTGCCACCAGCAGAGATGCGGGAGGGCCAGAGACCCAGTACTTC	CATSRDAGGPETQYF
TRBV10-1	NA	NA	TRBJ2-7	TGCGCCAGCAGTGACGGCTACGAGCAGTACTTC	CASSDGYEQYF
TRBV4-2	TRBD2	NA	TRBJ2-1	TGTGCCAGCAGCCAAGAGGGACTAGCGGGGTACAATGAGCAGTTCTTC	CASSQEGLAGYNEQFF
TRBV24-1	TRBD1	NA	TRBJ1-1	TGTGCCACCATGGGACAGGGGAACACTGAAGCTTTCTTT	CATMGQGNTEAFF
TRBV2	NA	NA	TRBJ1-6	TGTGCCAGCAGTCTCCAGGGACGGACAAATAATTCACCCCTCCACTTT	CASSLQGRTNNSPLHF
TRBV19	NA	NA	TRBJ1-4	TGTGCCAGTGAAGGGACTGTTGAAAAACTGTTTTTT	CASEGTVEKLFF
TRBV2	NA	NA	TRBJ2-5	TGTGCCAGCCAGGTGGAGGGGACTGAGACCCAGTACTTC	CASQVEGTETQYF
TRBV9	NA	NA	TRBJ2-3	TGTGCCAGCAGCGTGGGGGCGGGAAGCACAGATACGCAGTATTTT	CASSVGAGSTDTQYF
TRBV5-6	TRBD1	once	TRBJ1-4	TGTGCCAGCAGCCCGGGACAGGGGCGCGGAAAACTGTTTTTT	CASSPGQGRGKLFF
TRBV5-5	TRBD1	once	TRBJ1-5	TGTGCCAGCAGCTTGTCCACAGGGGGAAGCAATCAGCCCCAGCATTTT	CASSLSTGGSNQPQHF
TRBV2	NA	NA	TRBJ1-6	TGTGCCAGCGTATATCAGGGAACCAATTCACCCCTCCACTTT	CASVYQGTNSPLHF
TRBV9	NA	once	TRBJ2-5	TGTGCCAGCAGCGGGCGTGGGGGCCCAGGGGAGACCCAGTACTTC	CASSGRGGPGETQYF
TRBV6-2/TRBV6-3	NA	NA	TRBJ2-2	TGTGCCAGCAGTAGTAAAACCGGGGAGCTGTTTTTT	CASSSKTGELFF
TRBV15	NA	NA	TRBJ1-1	TGTGCCACCAGCAGACAGGGCCTGAACACTGAAGCTTTCTTT	CATSRQGLNTEAFF
TRBV5-1	TRBD2	NA	TRBJ2-1	TGCGCCAGCAGGAGTTTAGGCGGGGAGGGGCCCCTTACCCAGTTCTTC	CASRSLGGEGPLTQFF